One and the same sample provided the 2 T cell receptor beta chains below, sequenced in a study of blood T cell repertoires in COVID-19. Produced via immunoSEQ multiplex PCR; TCRdb's table is partial and in-frame only. Of some 200,000 clones listed, 70% to 90% were seen once; the top ten hold roughly 2.4%. The specimen sequenced was peripheral blood. The source of these receptors is a woman aged 45 to 65 with acute or convalescent COVID-19.

The chain has TRBV27 and TRBJ1-2, with 7 bases lining up with TRBD1. The CDR3 runs to 14 residues. The ends lost 3 bases at V and 6 bases at J; junction bases unmatched: 7. Per germline, CDR1 MNHEY and CDR2 SMNVEV (reference sequence). DNA for the CDR3: TGTGCCAGCAGTTTCAGCGACAGGGTTGATGGCTACACCTTC. Translation: CASSFSDRVDGYTF.

The chain carries TRBV5-1 and TRBJ2-7, with unresolved D. This CDR3 comprises 13 residues. Trimming took 3 bases from V and 1 from J, leaving 8 bases between them. Germline loops: CDR1 SGHRS, CDR2 YFSETQ. The CDR3 reads CASSSLNSYEQYF. CDR3 DNA sequence: TGCGCCAGCAGCTCCTTAAATTCCTACGAGCAGTACTTC. Drawing the rest from reference TRBV5-1 and TRBJ2-7, the complete variable domain is KAGVTQTPRYLIKTRGQQVTLSCSPISGHRSVSWYQQTPGQGLQFLFEYFSETQRNKGNFPGRFSGRQFSNSRSEMNVSTLELGDSALYLCASSSLNSYEQYFGPGTRLTVT.